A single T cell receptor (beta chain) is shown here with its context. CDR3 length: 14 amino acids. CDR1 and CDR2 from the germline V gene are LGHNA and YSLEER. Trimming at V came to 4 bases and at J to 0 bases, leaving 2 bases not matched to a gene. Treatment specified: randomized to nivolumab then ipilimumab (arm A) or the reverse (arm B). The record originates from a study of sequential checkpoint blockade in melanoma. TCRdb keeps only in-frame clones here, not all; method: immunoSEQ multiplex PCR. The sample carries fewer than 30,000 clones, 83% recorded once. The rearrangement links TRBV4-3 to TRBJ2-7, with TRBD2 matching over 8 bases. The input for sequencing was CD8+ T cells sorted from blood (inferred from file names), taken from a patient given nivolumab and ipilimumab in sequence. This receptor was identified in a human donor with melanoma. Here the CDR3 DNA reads TGCGCCAGCAGCCCCGGGACTAGCTCCTACGAGCAGTACTTC. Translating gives CASSPGTSSYEQYF.